This paragraph covers one T cell receptor (beta chain) sequence. What antigen it recognizes has not been identified. No base-level quality is on record; no much larger clone is a single base apart. The data belong to a study of T cell responses to AZD1222 COVID-19 vaccine (dated by TCRdb to the early 2020s). Regarding the complete study: AZD1222 recipients given second doses at about 4 weeks or at about 12 weeks were pooled, since spike-specific TCR depth and breadth were not found to differ between the two schedules. Trial participants were enrolled by age into 18-55, 56-69 and 70-plus year subgroups, with roughly 160, 29 and 62 TCR-sequenced participants respectively. A total of 230 to 250 trial participants underwent TCR sequencing, of whom 200 to 220 had received two doses of AZD1222 and approximately 25 had received two doses of the MenACWY control vaccine. What the research found in general, with its limitations: Participants were mostly white British and included more females than males, and it was suggested by the authors that clonal diversity may have been underestimated. After two AZD1222 doses, spike-specific TCR breadth and depth were significantly higher than at day 0 and than in MenACWY recipients. No day 14 peak-response samples were available, so repertoires were characterized only after the peak T cell response. The whole spike protein was spanned by vaccine-associated CD4 TCRs, and dominant responses were seen in regions 160-218 and 743-854. Reportedly, close to half of the unique spike-specific TCRs recognized epitopes lying outside the regions that are mutated in the B.1.351 and B.1.1.7 variants. Conclusions about previously exposed vaccinees were limited because only six AZD1222 recipients were SARS-CoV-2 seropositive at baseline. In the small 56-69-year group, the increase in depth fell short of significance, most likely because of low power.

What this sample's time point label stands for: baseline before first vaccination. The vaccinee samples were drawn from two UK trials, COV001 and COV002, one of which was a single-blind randomized controlled phase 2/3 trial testing AZD1222 (ChAdOx1 nCoV-19) in healthy adults. For TCRbeta chain sequencing, PBMC samples were collected from trial participants at day 0 and at day 28 after the second dose. The CDR3 regions of human TCRbeta chains were analyzed by immunosequencing. Per the authors' processing: TCRs in the repertoires were compared against a reference library of SARS-CoV-2-specific TCRs that had been generated with the MIRA antigen-specificity platform. Breadth meant the fraction of unique TCRs that were SARS-CoV-2-associated, whereas depth meant the fraction of total T cells that were SARS-CoV-2-associated. Using the MIRA data, each spike-specific TCR was mapped to the spike region that the TCR reacts to and placed in a CD4 or CD8 class. Log10-transformed breadth and depth values were compared by one-way ANOVA with Sidak's multiple comparisons tests. Imported from immuneACCESS, the table was reduced by TCRdb to in-frame sequences with V and J called. These copies leave out some clones; in studies compared against another copy, an unresolved V gene accounts for under half, and the cause of the remainder is not known. Clone size and the V and J calls come from that table; the DNA yielded D and trimming. For this sample the table gives 95,000 to 150,000 clones, of which around 84% were detected only once. The ten biggest clones cover about 7.8% of the sample.

The CDR3 runs 13 amino acids, cysteine and phenylalanine included. This entry keeps only the CDR3 DNA: 39 bases, framed from base 1. From the germline V gene, CDR1 is SGHAT and CDR2 is FQNNGV. The junction carries 11 bases between V and J, which are trimmed by 4 bases and 4 bases respectively. The V and J segments used are TRBV11-2 and TRBJ2-7, with no confident D gene call. Here the sequenced sample was peripheral blood, taken on day 0 of AZD1222 vaccination. This sequence was found in an adult in good health. The DNA sequence follows: TGTGCCAGCAGCTCCCTCATTATTTACGAGCAGTACTTC. This yields the protein CASSSLIIYEQYF.